This T cell receptor (beta chain) was sequenced in a study of T cell changes during pregnancy in multiple sclerosis. Trimming stripped 3 bases from V and 1 base from J, with 12 bases between. This CDR3 is 15 amino acids long. The germline gives CDR1 SGHRS, CDR2 YFSETQ. Clones were read by immunoSEQ multiplex PCR, and TCRdb kept only the in-frame ones, dropping some. The repertoire has about 92,000 clones, more than 90% of them found once; the top ten carry 1.5%. This receptor was taken from a female donor with multiple sclerosis, enrolled in a pregnancy study. Sequenced here: peripheral blood, sampled in the first trimester of pregnancy. The V and J genes are TRBV5-1 and TRBJ2-3; tentative D call: TRBD2 (5 bases). The CDR3 DNA reads as TGCGCCAGCAGCTACTCACTCGGGGGCACAGATACGCAGTATTTT. It yields the protein CASSYSLGGTDTQYF.